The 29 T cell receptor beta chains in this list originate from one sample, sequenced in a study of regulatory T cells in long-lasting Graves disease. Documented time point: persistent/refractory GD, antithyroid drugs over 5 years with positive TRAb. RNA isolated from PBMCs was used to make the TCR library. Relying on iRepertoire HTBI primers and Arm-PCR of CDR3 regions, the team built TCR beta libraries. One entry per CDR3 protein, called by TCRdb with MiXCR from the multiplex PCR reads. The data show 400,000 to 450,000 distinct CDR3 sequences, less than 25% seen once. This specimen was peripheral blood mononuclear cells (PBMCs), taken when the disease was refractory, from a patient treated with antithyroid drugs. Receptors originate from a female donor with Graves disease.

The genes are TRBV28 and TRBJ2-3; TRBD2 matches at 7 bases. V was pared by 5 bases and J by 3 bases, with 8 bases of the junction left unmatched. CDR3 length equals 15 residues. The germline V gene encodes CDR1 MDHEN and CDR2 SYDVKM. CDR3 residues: CASSPTSVMTDTQYF. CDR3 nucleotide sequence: TGTGCCAGCAGTCCCACTAGCGTGATGACAGATACGCAGTATTTT.

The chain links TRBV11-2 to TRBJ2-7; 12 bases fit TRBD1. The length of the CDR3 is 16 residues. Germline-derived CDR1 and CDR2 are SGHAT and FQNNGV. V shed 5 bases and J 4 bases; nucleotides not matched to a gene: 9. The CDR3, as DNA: TGTGCCAGCAGCAAAAGAGGGACAGGGGGCTCGTACGAGCAGTACTTC. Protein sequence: CASSKRGTGGSYEQYF.

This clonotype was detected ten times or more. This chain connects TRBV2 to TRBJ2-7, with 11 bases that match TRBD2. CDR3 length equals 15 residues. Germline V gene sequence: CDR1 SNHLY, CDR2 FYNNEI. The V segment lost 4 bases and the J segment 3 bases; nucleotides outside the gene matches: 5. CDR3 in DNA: TGTGCCAGCAGTGCTGGTAGCGGGAGGGTCTACGAGCAGTACTTC. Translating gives CASSAGSGRVYEQYF.

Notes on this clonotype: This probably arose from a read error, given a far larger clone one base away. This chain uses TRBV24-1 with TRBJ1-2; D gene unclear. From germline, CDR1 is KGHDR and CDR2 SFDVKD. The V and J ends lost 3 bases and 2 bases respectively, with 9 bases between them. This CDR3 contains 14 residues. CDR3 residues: CATSDGRRNYGYTF. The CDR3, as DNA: TGTGCCACCAGTGATGGACGGCGAAACTATGGCTACACCTTC.

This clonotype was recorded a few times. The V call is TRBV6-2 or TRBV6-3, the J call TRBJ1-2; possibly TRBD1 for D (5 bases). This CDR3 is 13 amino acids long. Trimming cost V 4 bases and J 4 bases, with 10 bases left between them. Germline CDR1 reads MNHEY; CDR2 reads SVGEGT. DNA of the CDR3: TGTGCCAGCAGTTCGGGGGAGTTCTATGGCTACACCTTC. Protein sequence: CASSSGEFYGYTF.

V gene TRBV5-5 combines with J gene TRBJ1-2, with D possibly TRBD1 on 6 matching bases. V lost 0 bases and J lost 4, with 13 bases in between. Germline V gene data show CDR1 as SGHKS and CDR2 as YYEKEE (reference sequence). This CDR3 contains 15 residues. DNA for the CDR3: TGTGCCAGCAGCTTGGTTCCAGGGGAGAGCTATGGCTACACCTTC. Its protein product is CASSLVPGESYGYTF.

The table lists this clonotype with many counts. In DNA form, the CDR3 reads TGTGCCAGCAACTCGCAGGGACCTGGAAACACCATATATTTT. Amino acid sequence: CASNSQGPGNTIYF. The genes are TRBV28 and TRBJ1-3; TRBD1 might be the D (5 bases). Germline V gene sequence: CDR1 MDHEN, CDR2 SYDVKM. The CDR3 loop spans 14 amino acids. The germline V and J ends were trimmed by 7 bases and 2 bases, with 12 bases remaining between them.

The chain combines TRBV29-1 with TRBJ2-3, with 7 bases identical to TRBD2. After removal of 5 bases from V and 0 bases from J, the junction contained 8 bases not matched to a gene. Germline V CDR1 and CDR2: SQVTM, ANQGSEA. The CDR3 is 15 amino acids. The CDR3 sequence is CSVMGLADSTDTQYF. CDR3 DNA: TGCAGCGTTATGGGGCTAGCGGATAGCACAGATACGCAGTATTTT.

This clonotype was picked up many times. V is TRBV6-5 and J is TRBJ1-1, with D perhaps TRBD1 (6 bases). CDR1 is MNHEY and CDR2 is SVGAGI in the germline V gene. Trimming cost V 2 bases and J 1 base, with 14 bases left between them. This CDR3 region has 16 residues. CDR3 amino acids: CASSYVRGQGNTEAFF. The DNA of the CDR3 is TGTGCCAGCAGTTACGTCAGGGGCCAGGGGAACACTGAAGCTTTCTTT.

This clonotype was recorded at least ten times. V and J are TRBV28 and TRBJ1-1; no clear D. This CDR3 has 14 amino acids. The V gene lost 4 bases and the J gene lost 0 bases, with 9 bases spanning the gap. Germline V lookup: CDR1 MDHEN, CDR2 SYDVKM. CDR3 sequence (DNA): TGTGCCAGCAGTTCCTGGAGGGTGAACACTGAAGCTTTCTTT. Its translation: CASSSWRVNTEAFF.

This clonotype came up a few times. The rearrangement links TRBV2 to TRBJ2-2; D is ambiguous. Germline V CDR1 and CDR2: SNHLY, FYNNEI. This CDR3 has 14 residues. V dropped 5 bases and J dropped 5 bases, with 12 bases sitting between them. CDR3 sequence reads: CASSSGIPTGELFF. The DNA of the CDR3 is TGTGCCAGCAGTTCGGGCATCCCAACCGGGGAGCTGTTTTTT.

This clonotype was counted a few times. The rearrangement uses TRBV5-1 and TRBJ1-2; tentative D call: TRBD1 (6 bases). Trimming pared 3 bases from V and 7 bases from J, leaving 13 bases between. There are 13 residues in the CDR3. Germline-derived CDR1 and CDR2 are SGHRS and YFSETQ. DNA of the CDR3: TGCGCCAGCAGCTCTTTACAGGGTGGTGGCTACACCTTC. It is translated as CASSSLQGGGYTF.

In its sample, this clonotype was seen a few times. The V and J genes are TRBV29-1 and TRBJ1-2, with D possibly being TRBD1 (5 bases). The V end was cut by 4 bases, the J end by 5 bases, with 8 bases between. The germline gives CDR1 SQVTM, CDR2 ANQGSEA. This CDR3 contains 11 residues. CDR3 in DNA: TGCAGCGTTGTGGGGGAGTATGGCTACACCTTC. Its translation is CSVVGEYGYTF.

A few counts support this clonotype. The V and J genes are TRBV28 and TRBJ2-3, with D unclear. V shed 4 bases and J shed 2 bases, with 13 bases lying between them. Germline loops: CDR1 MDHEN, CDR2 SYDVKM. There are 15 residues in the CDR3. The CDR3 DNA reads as TGTGCCAGCAGTTCCCTGGTGCTACTCACAGATACGCAGTATTTT. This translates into CASSSLVLLTDTQYF. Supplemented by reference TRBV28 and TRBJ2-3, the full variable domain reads DVKVTQSSRYLVKRTGEKVFLECVQDMDHENMFWYRQDPGLGLRLIYFSYDVKMKEKGDIPEGYSVSREKKERFSLILESASTNQTSMYLCASSSLVLLTDTQYFGPGTRLTVL.

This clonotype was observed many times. The DNA of the CDR3 is TGCAGTGCTGGGGGTCTCAGGGGGAACACTGAAGCTTTCTTT. Encoded protein: CSAGGLRGNTEAFF. This chain uses TRBV20-1 with TRBJ1-1; D possibly corresponds to TRBD1 (6 bases). Between the trimmed V and J ends, which lost 5 bases and 1 base, there was a span of 14 bases. The CDR3 length is 14 residues. Germline lookup yields CDR1 DFQATT and CDR2 SNEGSKA (reference sequence).

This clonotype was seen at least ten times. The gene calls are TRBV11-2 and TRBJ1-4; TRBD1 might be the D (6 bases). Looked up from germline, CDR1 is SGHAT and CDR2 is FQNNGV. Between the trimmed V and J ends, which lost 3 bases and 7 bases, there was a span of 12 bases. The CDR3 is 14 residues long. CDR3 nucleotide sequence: TGTGCCAGCAGCTTTTTGGCAGGGGCTGAAAAACTGTTTTTT. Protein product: CASSFLAGAEKLFF.

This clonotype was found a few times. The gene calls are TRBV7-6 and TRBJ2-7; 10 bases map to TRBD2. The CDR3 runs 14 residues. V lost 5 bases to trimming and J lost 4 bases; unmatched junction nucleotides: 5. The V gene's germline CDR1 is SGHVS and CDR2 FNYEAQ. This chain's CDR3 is CASSPPGLAYEQYF. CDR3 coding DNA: TGTGCCAGCAGCCCACCGGGACTAGCGTACGAGCAGTACTTC.

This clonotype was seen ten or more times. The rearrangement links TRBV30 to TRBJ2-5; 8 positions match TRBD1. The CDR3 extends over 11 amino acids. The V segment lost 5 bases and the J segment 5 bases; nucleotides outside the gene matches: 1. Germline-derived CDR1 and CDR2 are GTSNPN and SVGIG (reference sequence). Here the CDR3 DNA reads TGTGCCTGGGGACAGGGCGAGACCCAGTACTTC. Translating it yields CAWGQGETQYF.

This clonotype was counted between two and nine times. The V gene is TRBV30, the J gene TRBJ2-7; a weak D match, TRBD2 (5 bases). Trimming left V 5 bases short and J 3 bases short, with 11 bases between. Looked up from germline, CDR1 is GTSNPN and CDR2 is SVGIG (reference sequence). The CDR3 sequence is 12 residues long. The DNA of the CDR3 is TGTGCCTGGGCGGGCGGTAACTACGAGCAGTACTTC. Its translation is CAWAGGNYEQYF.

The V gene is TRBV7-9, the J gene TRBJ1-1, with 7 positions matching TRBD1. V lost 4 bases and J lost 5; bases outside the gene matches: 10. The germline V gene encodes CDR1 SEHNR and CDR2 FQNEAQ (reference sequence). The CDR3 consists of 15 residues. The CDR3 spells CASSSLQGMRTEAFF. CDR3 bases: TGTGCCAGCAGCTCCTTACAGGGGATGAGAACTGAAGCTTTCTTT.

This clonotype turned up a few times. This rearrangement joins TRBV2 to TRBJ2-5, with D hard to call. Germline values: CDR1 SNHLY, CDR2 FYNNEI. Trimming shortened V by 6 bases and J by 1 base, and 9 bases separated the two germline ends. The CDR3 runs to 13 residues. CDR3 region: CASSLDFQETQYF. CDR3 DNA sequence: TGTGCCAGCAGCTTAGATTTCCAAGAGACCCAGTACTTC.

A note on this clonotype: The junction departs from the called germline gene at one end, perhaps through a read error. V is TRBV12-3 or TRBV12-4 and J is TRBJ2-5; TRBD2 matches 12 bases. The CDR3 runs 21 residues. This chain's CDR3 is CASSLEYWPGTSGSTQETQYF. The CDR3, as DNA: TGTGCCAGCAGCTTAGAGTACTGGCCCGGGACTAGCGGGTCCACCCAAGAGACCCAGTACTTC.

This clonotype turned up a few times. Here the CDR3 DNA reads TGTGCCAGCGGAGCGGACAGCCTAAGCACAGATACGCAGTATTTT. Its protein is CASGADSLSTDTQYF. The chain couples TRBV2 to TRBJ2-3; a possible D gene is TRBD1 (6 bases). Germline V gene lookup returns CDR1 SNHLY and CDR2 FYNNEI. V was trimmed by 8 bases and J by 0 bases, leaving 15 bases between them. The CDR3 consists of 15 residues. Full variable domain (outside the CDR3, taken from reference TRBV2 and TRBJ2-3): EPEVTQTPSHQVTQMGQEVILRCVPISNHLYFYWYRQILGQKVEFLVSFYNNEISEKSEIFDDQFSVERPDGSNFTLKIRSTKLEDSAMYFCASGADSLSTDTQYFGPGTRLTVL.

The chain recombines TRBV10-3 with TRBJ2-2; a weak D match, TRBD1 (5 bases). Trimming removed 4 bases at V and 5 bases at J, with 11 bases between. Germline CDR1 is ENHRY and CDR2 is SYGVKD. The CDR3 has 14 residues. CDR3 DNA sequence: TGTGCCATCAGTGGCAGGGTGTATACCGGGGAGCTGTTTTTT. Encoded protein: CAISGRVYTGELFF.

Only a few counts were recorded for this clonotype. The CDR3 here is CASSQWGGSVTEAFF. The CDR3 DNA reads as TGTGCCAGCAGTCAATGGGGGGGTTCGGTCACTGAAGCTTTCTTT. The chain combines TRBV27 with TRBJ1-1; a possible D gene is TRBD1 (5 bases). CDR1 is MNHEY and CDR2 is SMNVEV in the germline V gene (reference sequence). The CDR3 has 15 amino acids. The germline V and J ends were trimmed by 5 bases and 4 bases, with 17 bases remaining between them.

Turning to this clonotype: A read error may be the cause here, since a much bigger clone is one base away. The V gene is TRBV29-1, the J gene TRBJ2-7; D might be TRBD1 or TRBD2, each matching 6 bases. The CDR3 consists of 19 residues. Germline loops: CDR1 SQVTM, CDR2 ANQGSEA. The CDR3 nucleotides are TGCAGCGTCGAAGGGGGGCCCCAAGCCTCCAACCAACCACCCTACGAGCAGTACTTC. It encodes CSVEGGPQASNQPPYEQYF.

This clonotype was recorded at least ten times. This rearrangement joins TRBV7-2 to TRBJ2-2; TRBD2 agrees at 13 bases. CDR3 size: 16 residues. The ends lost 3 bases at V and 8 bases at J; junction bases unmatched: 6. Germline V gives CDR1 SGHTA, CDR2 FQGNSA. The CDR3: CASSFGLAGATGELFF. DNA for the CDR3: TGTGCCAGCAGCTTCGGACTAGCGGGAGCTACAGGGGAGCTGTTTTTT.

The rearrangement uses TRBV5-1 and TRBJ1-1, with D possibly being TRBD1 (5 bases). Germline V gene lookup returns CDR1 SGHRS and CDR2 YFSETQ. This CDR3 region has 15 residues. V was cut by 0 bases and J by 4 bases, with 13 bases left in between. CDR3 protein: CASSLETGVGTEAFF. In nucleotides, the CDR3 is TGCGCCAGCAGCTTGGAAACGGGGGTGGGCACTGAAGCTTTCTTT.

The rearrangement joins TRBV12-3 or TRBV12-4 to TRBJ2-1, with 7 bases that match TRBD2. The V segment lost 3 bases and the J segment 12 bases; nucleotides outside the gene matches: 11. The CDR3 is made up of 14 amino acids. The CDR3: CASSFGGRAIGQFF. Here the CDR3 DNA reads TGTGCCAGCAGTTTTGGTGGGAGGGCCATAGGGCAGTTCTTC.